The 5 T cell receptor beta chains given below trace back to one sample, sequenced in a study of blood T cell repertoires in COVID-19. Repertoires were generated with immunoSEQ multiplex PCR, while TCRdb's copy carries only in-frame clones and drops some. The sample holds some 150,000 clones, over 80% seen once. What was sequenced was PBMCs or T cells enriched from blood (not recorded which). These receptors came from a woman in her thirties or forties who had recovered from COVID-19.

Only one count was recorded for this clone. The chain has TRBV30 and TRBJ2-1; D may be TRBD2 (6 bases). The CDR3 totals 15 residues. Trimming shortened V by 2 bases and J by 0 bases, and 11 bases separated the two germline ends. CDR1 is GTSNPN and CDR2 is SVGIG in the germline V gene (reference sequence). The CDR3 DNA sequence: TGTGCCTGGAGTCCACTAGCCTCCTCCTACAATGAGCAGTTCTTC. Residues: CAWSPLASSYNEQFF.

The V and J genes are TRBV5-1 and TRBJ2-5; D unclear. Trimming shortened V by 4 bases and J by 5 bases, and 15 bases separated the two germline ends. Germline values: CDR1 SGHRS, CDR2 YFSETQ. This CDR3 spans 14 amino acids. CDR3 sequence reads: CASSPNDISETQYF. DNA of the CDR3: TGCGCCAGCAGCCCAAACGACATAAGCGAGACCCAGTACTTC.

The rearrangement uses TRBV14 and TRBJ1-4, with 7 positions matching TRBD1. The ends lost 6 bases at V and 7 bases at J; junction bases unmatched: 8. Per germline, CDR1 SGHDN and CDR2 FVKESK. CDR3 length equals 14 residues. The CDR3 nucleotides read TGTGCCAGCAGGACAACAGGGGCGCGTGAAAAACTGTTTTTT. Translated, it gives CASRTTGAREKLFF.

The V gene is TRBV12-3 or TRBV12-4, the J gene TRBJ1-1, with unresolved D. CDR3 length: 12 amino acids. V dropped 6 bases and J dropped 4 bases, with 9 bases sitting between them. In nucleotides, the CDR3 is TGTGCCAGCAGCCAGGCCGGCACTGAAGCTTTCTTT. Amino acids: CASSQAGTEAFF.

The rearrangement uses TRBV28 and TRBJ1-5, with D hard to call. Per germline, CDR1 MDHEN and CDR2 SYDVKM. V was clipped by 6 bases and J by 0 bases, with 6 bases between them. The CDR3 has 13 amino acids. The CDR3 DNA reads TGTGCCAGCAGCAGTAATAGCAATCAGCCCCAGCATTTT. This sequence encodes CASSSNSNQPQHF.